A selection of T cell receptor beta chains follows, all from one sample in a study of shared clonotypes between healthy human individuals. The repertoire was sequenced with immunoSEQ multiplex PCR; TCRdb's copy has only in-frame clones and lacks some. The top ten hold more than 1.5% of the sample, which has about 2.1 million clones, about 92% seen once. Source material: naive CD8+ T cells from PBMCs. The source is a man aged 18 to 35 in good health. Some clones in this sample may be carry-over from other donors' samples. Both conserved end residues are part of each CDR3. A D gene is named only where the DNA matches it firmly. Where a row states a size, it is once, few, many or the class of an expanded clone; other rows omit it.

CDR3 protein | CDR3 DNA | V gene | D gene | clone size | J gene
CSVEIVDHPSYEQYF | TGCAGCGTTGAAATCGTCGACCACCCGTCCTACGAGCAGTACTTC | TRBV29-1 | - | once | TRBJ2-7
CASNEDGGGNQPQHF | TGTGCCAGCAACGAGGATGGTGGGGGCAATCAGCCCCAGCATTTT | TRBV2 | - | - | TRBJ1-5
CASSFSSGERADTQYF | TGTGCCAGCAGCTTTTCCTCGGGAGAACGGGCAGATACGCAGTATTTT | TRBV11-2 | - | - | TRBJ2-3
CASAGSAGEQFF | TGTGCCAGCGCCGGAAGCGCGGGTGAGCAGTTCTTC | TRBV7-9 | - | - | TRBJ2-1
CASSPTGRGMGRQYF | TGCGCCAGCAGCCCCACAGGTCGTGGTATGGGGCGGCAGTACTTC | TRBV4-1 | - | - | TRBJ2-7
CASSQEKRYSYNEQFF | TGCGCCAGCAGCCAAGAAAAGCGGTACTCCTACAATGAGCAGTTCTTC | TRBV4-1 | - | - | TRBJ2-1
CASSLSASFTEQYF | TGTGCCAGCAGTTTATCGGCTTCCTTTACAGAGCAGTACTTC | TRBV27 | - | - | TRBJ2-7
CASSQEGTDNEKLFF | TGCGCCAGCAGCCAAGAGGGGACAGATAATGAAAAACTGTTTTTT | TRBV4-3 | TRBD1 | once | TRBJ1-4
CASTNPGLAGEDTQYF | TGTGCCAGCACGAATCCGGGACTAGCGGGAGAGGATACGCAGTATTTT | TRBV7-2 | TRBD2 | - | TRBJ2-3
CATSRVNRGDQPQHF | TGTGCCACCAGCAGAGTGAACAGGGGTGATCAGCCCCAGCATTTT | TRBV15 | TRBD1 | - | TRBJ1-5
CASSPEGTSGSIRIEQYF | TGTGCCAGCAGCCCAGAAGGGACTAGCGGGAGTATCAGGATCGAGCAGTACTTC | TRBV9 | TRBD2 | - | TRBJ2-7
CASSHSVNEQFF | TGTGCCAGCAGCCATAGCGTCAATGAGCAGTTCTTC | TRBV5-4 | - | once | TRBJ2-1
CASNYRQKTYNEQFF | TGTGCCAGCAACTATCGACAAAAGACCTACAATGAGCAGTTCTTC | TRBV28 | - | - | TRBJ2-1
CASSPIAGTHERLGQYF | TGTGCCAGCAGTCCGATTGCCGGGACTCACGAGAGGTTGGGGCAGTACTTC | TRBV27 | - | - | TRBJ2-7
CASSLGWSGYNEQFF | TGTGCCAGCAGCTTAGGTTGGTCGGGGTACAATGAGCAGTTCTTC | TRBV11-1 | - | - | TRBJ2-1
CASSRRLPAYEQYF | TGTGCCAGCAGCCGCAGGCTGCCTGCCTACGAGCAGTACTTC | TRBV5-5 | - | - | TRBJ2-7
CASSLSAGTGSYEQYF | TGTGCCAGCAGTTTATCCGCCGGGACAGGCTCCTACGAGCAGTACTTC | TRBV27 | TRBD1 | - | TRBJ2-7
CASSPAPIRDTEAFF | TGTGCCAGCTCACCAGCGCCTATTAGAGACACTGAAGCTTTCTTT | TRBV18 | - | - | TRBJ1-1
CASSVDRLAEPYEQYF | TGTGCCAGCAGCGTAGATCGGTTAGCGGAGCCCTACGAGCAGTACTTC | TRBV9 | - | - | TRBJ2-7
CASSQDPTGTGVQPQHF | TGCGCCAGCAGCCAAGATCCTACCGGGACAGGGGTTCAGCCCCAGCATTTT | TRBV4-1 | TRBD1 | - | TRBJ1-5
CASSVDTSDTYEQYF | TGTGCCAGCAGCGTAGACACTAGCGATACCTACGAGCAGTACTTC | TRBV9 | TRBD2 | - | TRBJ2-7